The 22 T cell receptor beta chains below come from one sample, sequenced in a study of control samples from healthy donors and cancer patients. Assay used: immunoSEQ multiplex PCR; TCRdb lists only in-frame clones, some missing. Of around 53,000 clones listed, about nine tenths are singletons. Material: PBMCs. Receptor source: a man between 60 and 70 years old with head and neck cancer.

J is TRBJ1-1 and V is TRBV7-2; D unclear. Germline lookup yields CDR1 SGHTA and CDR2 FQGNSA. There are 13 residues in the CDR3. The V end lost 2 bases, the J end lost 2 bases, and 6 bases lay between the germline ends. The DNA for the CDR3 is TGTGCCAGCAGCTTAAAGACTAACACTGAAGCTTTCTTT. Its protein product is CASSLKTNTEAFF.

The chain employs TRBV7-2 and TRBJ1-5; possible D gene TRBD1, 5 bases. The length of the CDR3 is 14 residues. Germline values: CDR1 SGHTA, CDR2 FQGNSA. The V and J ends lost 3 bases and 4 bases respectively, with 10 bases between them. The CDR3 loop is CASSFWEGNQPQHF. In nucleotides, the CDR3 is TGTGCCAGCAGCTTTTGGGAGGGGAATCAGCCCCAGCATTTT.

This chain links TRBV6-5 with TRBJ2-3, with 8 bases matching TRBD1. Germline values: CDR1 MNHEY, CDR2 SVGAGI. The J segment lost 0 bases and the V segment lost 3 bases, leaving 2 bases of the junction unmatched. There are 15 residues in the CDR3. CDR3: CASSYRTGSTDTQYF. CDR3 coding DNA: TGTGCCAGCAGTTATAGGACAGGGAGCACAGATACGCAGTATTTT.

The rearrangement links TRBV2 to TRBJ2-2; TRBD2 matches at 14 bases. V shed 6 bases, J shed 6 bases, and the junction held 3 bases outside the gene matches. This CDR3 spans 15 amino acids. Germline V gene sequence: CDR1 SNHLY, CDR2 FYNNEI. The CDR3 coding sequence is TGTGCCAGCAGCGGGACTAGCGGGGGCGCCGGGGAGCTGTTTTTT. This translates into CASSGTSGGAGELFF.

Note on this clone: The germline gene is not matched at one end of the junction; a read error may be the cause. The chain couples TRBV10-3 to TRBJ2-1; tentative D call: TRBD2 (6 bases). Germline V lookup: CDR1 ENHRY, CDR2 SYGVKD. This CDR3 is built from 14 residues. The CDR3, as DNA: TGTGCCGTCAGGGCCGGGACTGGTGACAATGAGCAGTTCTTC. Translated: CAVRAGTGDNEQFF.

The CDR3 reads CASSVGTGTGMQYF. CDR3 coding DNA: TGTGCCAGCAGCGTAGGGACCGGGACAGGGATGCAGTATTTT. The V gene is TRBV9, the J gene TRBJ2-3, with 9 bases fitting TRBD1. The germline gives CDR1 SGDLS, CDR2 YYNGEE. The CDR3 covers 14 residues. V shed 0 bases, J shed 11 bases, and the junction held 7 bases outside the gene matches.

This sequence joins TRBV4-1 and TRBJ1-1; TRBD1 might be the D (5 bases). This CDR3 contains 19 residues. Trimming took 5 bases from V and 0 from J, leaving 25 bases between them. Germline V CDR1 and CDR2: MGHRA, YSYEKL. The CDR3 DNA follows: TGCGCCAGCAGCTACTCCAGATGGGGACCTACGGGGGTGAACACTGAAGCTTTCTTT. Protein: CASSYSRWGPTGVNTEAFF.

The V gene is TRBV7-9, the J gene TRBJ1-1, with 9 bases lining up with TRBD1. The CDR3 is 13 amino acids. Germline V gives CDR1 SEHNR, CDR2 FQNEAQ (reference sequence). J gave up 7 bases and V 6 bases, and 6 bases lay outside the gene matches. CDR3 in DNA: TGTGCCAGCAGTCCCTCGGGACAGGGTGAAGCTTTCTTT. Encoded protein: CASSPSGQGEAFF.

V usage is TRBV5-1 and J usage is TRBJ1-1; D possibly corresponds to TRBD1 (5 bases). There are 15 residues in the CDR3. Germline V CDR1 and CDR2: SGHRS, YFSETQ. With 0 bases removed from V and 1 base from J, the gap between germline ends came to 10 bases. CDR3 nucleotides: TGCGCCAGCAGCTTGGGGGGCGCGCGGAACACTGAAGCTTTCTTT. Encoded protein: CASSLGGARNTEAFF.

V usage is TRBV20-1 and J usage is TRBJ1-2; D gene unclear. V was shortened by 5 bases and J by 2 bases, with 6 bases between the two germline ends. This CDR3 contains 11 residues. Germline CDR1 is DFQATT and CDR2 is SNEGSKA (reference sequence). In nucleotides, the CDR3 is TGCAGTGCTCCACAGAACTATGGCTACACCTTC. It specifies CSAPQNYGYTF.

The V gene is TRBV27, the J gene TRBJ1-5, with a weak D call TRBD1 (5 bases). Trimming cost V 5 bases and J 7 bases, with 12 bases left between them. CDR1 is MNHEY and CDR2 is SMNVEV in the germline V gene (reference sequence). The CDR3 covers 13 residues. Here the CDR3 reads CASSLQGHQPQHF. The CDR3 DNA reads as TGTGCCAGCAGTCTCCAGGGCCACCAGCCCCAGCATTTT.

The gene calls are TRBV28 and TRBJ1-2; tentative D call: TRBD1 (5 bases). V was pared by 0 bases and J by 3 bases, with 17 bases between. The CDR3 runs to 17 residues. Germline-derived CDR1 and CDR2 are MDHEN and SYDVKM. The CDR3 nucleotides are TGTGCCAGCAGTTTATGGGGGCAGAGAATCGGGGACTATGGCTACACCTTC. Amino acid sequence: CASSLWGQRIGDYGYTF.

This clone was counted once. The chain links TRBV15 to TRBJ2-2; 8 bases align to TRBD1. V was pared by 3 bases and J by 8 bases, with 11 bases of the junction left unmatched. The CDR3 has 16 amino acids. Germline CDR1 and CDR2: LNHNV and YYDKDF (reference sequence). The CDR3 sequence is CATSSPPGQVVGELFF. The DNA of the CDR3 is TGTGCCACCAGCAGTCCCCCGGGACAGGTGGTGGGGGAGCTGTTTTTT.

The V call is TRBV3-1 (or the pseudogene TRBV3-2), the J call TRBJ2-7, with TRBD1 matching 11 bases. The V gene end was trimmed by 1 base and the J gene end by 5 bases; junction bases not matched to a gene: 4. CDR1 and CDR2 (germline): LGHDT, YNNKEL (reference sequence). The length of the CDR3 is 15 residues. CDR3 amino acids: CASSQAWTGGHEQYF. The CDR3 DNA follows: TGTGCCAGCAGCCAAGCCTGGACAGGGGGCCACGAGCAGTACTTC.

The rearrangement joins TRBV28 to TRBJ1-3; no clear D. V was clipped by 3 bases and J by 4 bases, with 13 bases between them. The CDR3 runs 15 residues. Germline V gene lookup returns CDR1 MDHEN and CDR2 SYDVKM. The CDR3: CASSFDGEQGNTIYF. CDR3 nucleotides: TGTGCCAGCAGTTTCGATGGGGAGCAAGGAAACACCATATATTTT.

CDR3 in amino acids: CASSQLISSGSSDTQYF. The DNA for the CDR3 is TGTGCCAGCAGCCAACTGATCTCTAGCGGGAGCTCAGATACGCAGTATTTT. The rearrangement links TRBV14 to TRBJ2-3; 10 nucleotides match TRBD2. Germline loops: CDR1 SGHDN, CDR2 FVKESK. With 2 bases clipped from V and 4 bases from J, the junction kept 9 bases outside the gene matches. The CDR3 is 17 amino acids.

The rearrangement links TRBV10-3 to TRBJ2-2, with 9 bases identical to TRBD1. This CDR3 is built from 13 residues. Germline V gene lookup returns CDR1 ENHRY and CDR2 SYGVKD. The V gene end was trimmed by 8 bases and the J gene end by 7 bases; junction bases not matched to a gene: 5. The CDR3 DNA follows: TGTGCCATCGGACAGGGGTTGGGCGGGGAGCTGTTTTTT. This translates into CAIGQGLGGELFF.

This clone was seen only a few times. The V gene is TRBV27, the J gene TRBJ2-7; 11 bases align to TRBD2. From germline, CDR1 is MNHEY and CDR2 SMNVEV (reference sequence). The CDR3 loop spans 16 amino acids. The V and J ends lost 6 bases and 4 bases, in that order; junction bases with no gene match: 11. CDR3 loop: CASSLRVGLAVYEQYF. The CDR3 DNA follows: TGTGCCAGCAGCCTGCGGGTGGGACTAGCGGTTTACGAGCAGTACTTC.

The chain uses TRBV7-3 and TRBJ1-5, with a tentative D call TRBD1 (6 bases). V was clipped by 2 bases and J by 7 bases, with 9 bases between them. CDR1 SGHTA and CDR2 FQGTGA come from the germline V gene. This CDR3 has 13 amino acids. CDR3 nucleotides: TGTGCCAGCAGCTTATTCCAGGGGCAGCCCCAGCATTTT. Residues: CASSLFQGQPQHF.

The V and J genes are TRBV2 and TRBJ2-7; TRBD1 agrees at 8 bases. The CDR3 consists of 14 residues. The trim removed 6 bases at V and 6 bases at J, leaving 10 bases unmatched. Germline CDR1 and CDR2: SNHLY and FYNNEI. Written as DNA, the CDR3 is TGTGCCAGCAGAGGGGGGACAGGTGTGGGCGAGCAGTACTTC. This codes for CASRGGTGVGEQYF.

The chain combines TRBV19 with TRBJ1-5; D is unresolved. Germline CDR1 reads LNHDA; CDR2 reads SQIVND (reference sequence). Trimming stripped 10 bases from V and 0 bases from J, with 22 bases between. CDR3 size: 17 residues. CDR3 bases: TGTGCCACCAGAATGGCAGTGGGAACTTATAGCAATCAGCCCCAGCATTTT. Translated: CATRMAVGTYSNQPQHF.

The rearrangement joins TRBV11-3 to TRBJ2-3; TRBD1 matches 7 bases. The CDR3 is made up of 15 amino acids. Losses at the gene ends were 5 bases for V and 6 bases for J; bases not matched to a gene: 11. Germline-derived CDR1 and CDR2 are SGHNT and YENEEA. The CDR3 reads CASSTTRDSLDTQYF. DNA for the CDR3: TGTGCCAGCAGCACCACCCGGGACAGTCTCGATACGCAGTATTTT.